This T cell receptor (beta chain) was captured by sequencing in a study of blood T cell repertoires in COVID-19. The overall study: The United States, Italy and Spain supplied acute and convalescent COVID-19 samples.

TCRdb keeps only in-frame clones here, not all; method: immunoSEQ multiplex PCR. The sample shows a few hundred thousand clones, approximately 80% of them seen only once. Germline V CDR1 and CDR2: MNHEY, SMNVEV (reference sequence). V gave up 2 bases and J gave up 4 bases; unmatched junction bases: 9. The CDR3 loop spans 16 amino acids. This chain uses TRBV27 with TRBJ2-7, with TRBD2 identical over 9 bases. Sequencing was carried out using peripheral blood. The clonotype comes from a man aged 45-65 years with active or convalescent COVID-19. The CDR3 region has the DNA TGTGCCAGCAGTTTACCCTTACCTAGCGGGAAATACGAGCAGTACTTC. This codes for CASSLPLPSGKYEQYF.